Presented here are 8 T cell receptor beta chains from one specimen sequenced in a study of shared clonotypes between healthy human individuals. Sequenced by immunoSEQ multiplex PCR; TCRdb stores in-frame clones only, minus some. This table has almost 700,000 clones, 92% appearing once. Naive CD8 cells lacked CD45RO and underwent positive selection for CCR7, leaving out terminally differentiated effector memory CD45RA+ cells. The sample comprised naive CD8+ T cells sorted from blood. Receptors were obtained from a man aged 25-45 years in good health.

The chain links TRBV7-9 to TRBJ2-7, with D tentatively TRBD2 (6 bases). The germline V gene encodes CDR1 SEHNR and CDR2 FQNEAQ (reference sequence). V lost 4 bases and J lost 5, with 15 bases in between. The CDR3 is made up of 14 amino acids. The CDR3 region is CASSSELASHEQYF. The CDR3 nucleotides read TGTGCCAGCAGCTCGGAGCTAGCGAGCCACGAGCAGTACTTC.

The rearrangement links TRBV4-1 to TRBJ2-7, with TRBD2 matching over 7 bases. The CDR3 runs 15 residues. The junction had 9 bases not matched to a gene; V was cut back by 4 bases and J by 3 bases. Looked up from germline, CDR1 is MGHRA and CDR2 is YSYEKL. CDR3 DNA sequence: TGCGCCAGCAGCCCCTTTGCGGGAGCGGGCTACGAGCAGTACTTC. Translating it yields CASSPFAGAGYEQYF.

Written as DNA, the CDR3 is TGTGCCAGCAGCTCGCGGACAGGGGACGGGAGGGAACTAGCCGGGGAGCTGTTTTTT. Protein sequence: CASSSRTGDGRELAGELFF. This chain links TRBV9 with TRBJ2-2; weak D call: TRBD1 (9 bases). The V gene lost 4 bases and the J gene lost 6 bases, with 28 bases spanning the gap. The germline CDR1 and CDR2 sequences are SGDLS and YYNGEE. This CDR3 is 19 amino acids long.

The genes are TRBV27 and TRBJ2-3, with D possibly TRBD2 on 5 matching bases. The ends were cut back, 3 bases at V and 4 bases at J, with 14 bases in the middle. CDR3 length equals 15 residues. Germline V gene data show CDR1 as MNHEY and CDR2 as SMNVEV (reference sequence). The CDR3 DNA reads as TGTGCCAGCAGTTTTGGAACCACGCGGGCAGATACGCAGTATTTT. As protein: CASSFGTTRADTQYF.

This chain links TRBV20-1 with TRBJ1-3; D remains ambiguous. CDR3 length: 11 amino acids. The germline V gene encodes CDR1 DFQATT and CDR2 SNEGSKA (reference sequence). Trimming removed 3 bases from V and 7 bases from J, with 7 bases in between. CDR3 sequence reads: CSARSGNTIYF. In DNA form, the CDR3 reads TGCAGTGCTAGGAGCGGGAACACCATATATTTT.

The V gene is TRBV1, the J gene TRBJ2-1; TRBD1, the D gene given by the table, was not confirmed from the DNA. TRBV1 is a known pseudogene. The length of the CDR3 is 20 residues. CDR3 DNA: TGCACCAGCAGCCAACCCCAGTTGGACGAACAGGGATTTTCGGTCAATGAGCAGTTCTTC. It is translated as CTSSQPQLDEQGFSVNEQFF.

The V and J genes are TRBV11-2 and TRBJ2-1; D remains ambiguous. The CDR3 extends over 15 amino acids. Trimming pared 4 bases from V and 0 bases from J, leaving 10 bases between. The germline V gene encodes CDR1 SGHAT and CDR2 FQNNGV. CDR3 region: CASSSARSSYNEQFF. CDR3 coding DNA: TGTGCCAGCAGCTCAGCCCGAAGCTCCTACAATGAGCAGTTCTTC. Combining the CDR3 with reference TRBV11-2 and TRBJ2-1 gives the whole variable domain EAGVAQSPRYKIIEKRQSVAFWCNPISGHATLYWYQQILGQGPKLLIQFQNNGVVDDSQLPKDRFSAERLKGVDSTLKIQPAKLEDSAVYLCASSSARSSYNEQFFGPGTRLTVL.

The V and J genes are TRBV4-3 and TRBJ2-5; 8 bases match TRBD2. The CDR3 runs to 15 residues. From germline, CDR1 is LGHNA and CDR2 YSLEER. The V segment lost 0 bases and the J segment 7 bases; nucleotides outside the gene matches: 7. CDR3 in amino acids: CASSQDPAGVATQYF. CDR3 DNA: TGCGCCAGCAGCCAAGATCCAGCGGGAGTCGCGACCCAGTACTTC.